The 30 T cell receptor beta chains presented below share a single source sample, sequenced in a study of CD8 T cells in Susac syndrome. Reverse transcription used roughly 0.45 to 1 ug RNA and random hexamers. Via MiXCR, TCRdb re-called the immunoSEQ multiplex PCR reads, giving one row per CDR3 protein. The sample comprises approximately 110,000 distinct CDR3 sequences, over 85% of which are singletons, and 0.087% rests with the top ten. Material: CD4+ T cells from PBMCs. Receptor source: a human donor in good health.

The chain couples TRBV6-2 or TRBV6-3 to TRBJ2-6; the D call may be TRBD1 or TRBD2 (5 bases each). With 6 bases removed from V and 3 bases from J, the gap between germline ends came to 18 bases. This CDR3 spans 17 amino acids. The germline gives CDR1 MNHEY, CDR2 SVGEGT. The CDR3 region has the DNA TGTGCCAGCAGCAACCGGGACCTTGATTATGGGGCCAACGTCCTGACTTTC. It codes for CASSNRDLDYGANVLTF.

The chain has TRBV5-1 and TRBJ2-7, with 10 bases matching TRBD1. In germline, CDR1 is SGHRS, CDR2 YFSETQ. The V and J ends lost 0 bases and 0 bases, in that order; junction bases with no gene match: 3. The CDR3 spans 16 residues. Written as DNA, the CDR3 is TGCGCCAGCAGCTTGGTGGGACAGGGGCTCTCCTACGAGCAGTACTTC. It is translated as CASSLVGQGLSYEQYF.

This clonotype was counted once. The rearrangement links TRBV30 to TRBJ2-7; 8 bases agree with TRBD2. The junction had 10 bases not matched to a gene; V was cut back by 5 bases and J by 1 base. This CDR3 has 15 residues. CDR1 is GTSNPN and CDR2 is SVGIG in the germline V gene (reference sequence). The CDR3 spells CAWPGRAGESYEQYF. In DNA form, the CDR3 reads TGTGCCTGGCCCGGTAGAGCGGGAGAATCCTACGAGCAGTACTTC.

The J gene is TRBJ1-3, the V gene TRBV4-3; D gene unclear. Germline assignment: CDR1 LGHNA and CDR2 YSLEER. Trimming shortened V by 5 bases and J by 0 bases, and 14 bases separated the two germline ends. The CDR3 covers 16 residues. The CDR3 sequence: CASSKSLATSGNTIYF. The CDR3 nucleotides read TGCGCCAGCAGCAAGAGTTTAGCGACCTCTGGAAACACCATATATTTT.

CDR3 DNA sequence: TGTGCCAGCATTGGAGGGCCGGGTTACAATGAGCAGTTCTTC. Amino acid sequence: CASIGGPGYNEQFF. This rearrangement joins TRBV5-4 to TRBJ2-1; perhaps TRBD2 as D (6 bases). Germline CDR1 reads SGHNT; CDR2 reads YYREEE (reference sequence). This CDR3 spans 14 amino acids. Trimming shortened V by 6 bases and J by 4 bases, and 14 bases separated the two germline ends.

The J gene is TRBJ2-1, the V gene TRBV4-3; D uncertain. Trimming shortened V by 0 bases and J by 0 bases, and 12 bases separated the two germline ends. The CDR3 consists of 17 residues. The germline V gene has CDR1 LGHNA and CDR2 YSLEER. This CDR3 is CASSQDPSPGSYNEQFF. The CDR3 region has the DNA TGCGCCAGCAGCCAAGATCCGAGTCCCGGCTCCTACAATGAGCAGTTCTTC.

The rearrangement uses TRBV29-1 and TRBJ1-1, with TRBD1 matching 8 bases. The junction had 9 bases not matched to a gene; V was cut back by 6 bases and J by 3 bases. This CDR3 spans 14 amino acids. CDR1 is SQVTM, CDR2 ANQGSEA, per germline. The CDR3 DNA reads as TGCAGCGTCCGGACAGGGTTTTGGGACACTGAAGCTTTCTTT. Translation: CSVRTGFWDTEAFF.

Concerning this clonotype itself: This likely comes from a read error, as the CDR3 has no conserved phenylalanine or tryptophan at its end. The J gene is TRBJ1-5, the V gene TRBV2, with D tentatively TRBD1 (5 bases). The germline gives CDR1 SNHLY, CDR2 FYNNEI. This CDR3 is 14 amino acids long. Trimming shortened V by 1 base and J by 6 bases, and 10 bases separated the two germline ends. The CDR3 is CASSEGSGFQPQHS. In nucleotides, the CDR3 is TGTGCCAGCAGTGAAGGATCAGGGTTTCAGCCCCAGCATTCT.

The chain recombines TRBV20-1 with TRBJ2-1, with D hard to call. Germline V gives CDR1 DFQATT, CDR2 SNEGSKA (reference sequence). The CDR3 totals 10 residues. V lost 7 bases and J 8 bases, leaving 9 bases between the germline ends. In DNA, the CDR3 is TGCAGTGGGAGAAAGGATGAGCAGTTCTTC. It specifies CSGRKDEQFF.

This chain's CDR3 is CASSISGFGELFF. The CDR3 DNA sequence: TGTGCCAGTAGTATATCAGGGTTCGGGGAGCTGTTTTTT. V usage is TRBV19 and J usage is TRBJ2-2; a weak D match, TRBD1 (5 bases). From germline, CDR1 is LNHDA and CDR2 SQIVND (reference sequence). V was clipped by 2 bases and J by 7 bases, with 8 bases between them. The CDR3 consists of 13 residues. Using reference TRBV19 and TRBJ2-2 for the parts outside the CDR3, the full variable domain is DGGITQSPKYLFRKEGQNVTLSCEQNLNHDAMYWYRQDPGQGLRLIYYSQIVNDFQKGDIAEGYSVSREKKESFPLTVTSAQKNPTAFYLCASSISGFGELFFGEGSRLTVL.

The CDR3 DNA reads as TGTGCCAGCAGTGAAGATAATCGGGGCGCGAACTATGGCTACACCTTC. It translates to CASSEDNRGANYGYTF. This chain connects TRBV6-1 to TRBJ1-2; TRBD1 might be the D (5 bases). The CDR3 contains 16 residues. V was trimmed by 1 base and J by 2 bases, leaving 14 bases between them. Germline CDR1 MNHNS, CDR2 SASEGT.

The chain couples TRBV20-1 to TRBJ1-1, with D tentatively TRBD1 (5 bases). This CDR3 has 12 amino acids. Germline CDR1 and CDR2: DFQATT and SNEGSKA (reference sequence). Trimming took 6 bases from V and 0 from J, leaving 8 bases between them. DNA of the CDR3: TGCAGTGCCGGAGGGGTGAACACTGAAGCTTTCTTT. This gives the protein CSAGGVNTEAFF.

This chain joins TRBV2 and TRBJ2-5; D uncertain. The CDR3 length is 11 residues. V was shortened by 8 bases and J by 2 bases, with 6 bases between the two germline ends. Germline V gene sequence: CDR1 SNHLY, CDR2 FYNNEI. The CDR3 bases are TGTGCCAGCCGCGTACAAGAGACCCAGTACTTC. Its translation: CASRVQETQYF.

The gene calls are TRBV12-3 or TRBV12-4 and TRBJ2-5; D gene uncertain. The CDR3 contains 14 residues. V gave up 2 bases and J gave up 2 bases, with 9 bases separating them. The CDR3 reads CASSLRPQQETQYF. Here the CDR3 DNA reads TGTGCCAGCAGTTTACGGCCACAGCAAGAGACCCAGTACTTC.

This rearrangement joins TRBV20-1 to TRBJ2-3; 8 positions match TRBD2. From germline, CDR1 is DFQATT and CDR2 SNEGSKA (reference sequence). V gave up 3 bases and J gave up 2 bases; unmatched junction bases: 13. The CDR3 sequence is 17 residues long. The CDR3 DNA is TGCAGTGCTAGGGGGTGGGGCGGGGGGCACCCCACAGATACGCAGTATTTT. Translation gives CSARGWGGGHPTDTQYF.

The J gene is TRBJ2-3, the V gene TRBV3-1; D may be TRBD2 (5 bases). Germline V CDR1 and CDR2: LGHDT, YNNKEL (reference sequence). This CDR3 has 15 residues. V lost 0 bases, J lost 1 base, and 8 bases lay in between. CDR3 loop: CASSQDGVRTDTQYF. The CDR3, as DNA: TGTGCCAGCAGCCAAGACGGGGTGCGCACAGATACGCAGTATTTT.

The chain couples TRBV6-2 or TRBV6-3 to TRBJ2-7; 8 bases agree with TRBD2. This CDR3 is 13 amino acids long. The germline V gene encodes CDR1 MNHEY and CDR2 SVGEGT. With 6 bases clipped from V and 8 bases from J, the junction kept 9 bases outside the gene matches. CDR3 bases: TGTGCCAGCAGGGGTACTAGCGGACTCCAGCAGTACTTC. Translating gives CASRGTSGLQQYF.

V usage is TRBV19 and J usage is TRBJ2-7; D is unclear. The CDR3 spans 15 residues. The V gene's germline CDR1 is LNHDA and CDR2 SQIVND (reference sequence). Trimming took off 5 bases at V and 2 bases at J, with 16 bases between the two ends. The DNA of the CDR3 is TGTGCCAGTAGTTTGGAAGGTCAGGTTACCTACGAGCAGTACTTC. Amino acids: CASSLEGQVTYEQYF.

This clonotype was recorded once. The chain has TRBV6-5 and TRBJ2-1, with TRBD2 matching over 10 bases. Germline trimming cut 3 bases from V and 1 base from J; bases unmatched to any gene: 3. The germline V gene has CDR1 MNHEY and CDR2 SVGAGI. The CDR3 consists of 16 residues. The CDR3 sequence: CASSYRAGGSYNEQFF. CDR3 DNA sequence: TGTGCCAGCAGTTATAGAGCGGGAGGGTCCTACAATGAGCAGTTCTTC.

The chain couples TRBV2 to TRBJ2-6, with D uncertain. CDR1 SNHLY and CDR2 FYNNEI come from the germline V gene. The CDR3 totals 15 residues. The V end was cut by 3 bases, the J end by 0 bases, with 6 bases between. The CDR3 DNA reads TGTGCCAGCAGTGATGGCCTCTCTGGGGCCAACGTCCTGACTTTC. Amino acids: CASSDGLSGANVLTF.

The V gene is TRBV30, the J gene TRBJ1-3; D remains unclear. The germline V and J ends were trimmed by 4 bases and 0 bases, with 10 bases remaining between them. The CDR3 has 14 residues. The germline V gene encodes CDR1 GTSNPN and CDR2 SVGIG (reference sequence). In nucleotides, the CDR3 is TGTGCCTGGATAAGAGAACTCTCTGGAAACACCATATATTTT. Translated: CAWIRELSGNTIYF.

V is TRBV30 and J is TRBJ2-2; 9 bases align to TRBD2. This CDR3 has 15 residues. Trimming removed 3 bases from V and 7 bases from J; junction bases left unmatched: 9. CDR1 is GTSNPN, CDR2 SVGIG, per germline (reference sequence). CDR3 loop: CAWRSTSGPNGELFF. CDR3 DNA: TGTGCCTGGAGGTCGACTAGCGGCCCAAACGGGGAGCTGTTTTTT.

CDR3 protein: CASTRRNEQFF. The CDR3, as DNA: TGTGCCAGCACCCGGAGAAATGAGCAGTTCTTC. The gene calls are TRBV6-2 or TRBV6-3 and TRBJ2-1; D unclear. Germline V CDR1 and CDR2: MNHEY, SVGEGT. This CDR3 contains 11 residues. V gave up 7 bases and J gave up 7 bases, with 8 bases separating them.

CDR3 in DNA: TGTGCCACCAGCAGAGAGACTCTGGGCGAGCAGTACTTC. This translates into CATSRETLGEQYF. V is TRBV15 and J is TRBJ2-7; D remains ambiguous. The CDR3 extends over 13 amino acids. Germline V CDR1 and CDR2: LNHNV, YYDKDF (reference sequence). V lost 0 bases and J lost 6, with 9 bases in between.

As for this clonotype: At one of its ends the junction is not consistent with the germline gene, which may arise from a read error. This sequence joins TRBV4-1 and TRBJ1-4; D is unclear. Germline assignment: CDR1 MGHRA and CDR2 YSYEKL. CDR3 length: 14 amino acids. CDR3 region: CASSTPRANGKLFF. The CDR3 DNA sequence: TGCGCCAGCAGCACCCCCCGGGCGAATGGAAAACTGTTTTTT.

This chain uses TRBV30 with TRBJ1-1; D is perhaps TRBD1 (5 bases). Germline V gene lookup returns CDR1 GTSNPN and CDR2 SVGIG (reference sequence). Trimming left V 4 bases short and J 1 base short, with 13 bases between. The CDR3 runs to 14 residues. The CDR3 DNA sequence: TGTGCCTGGACCCGTGGGGGGACGAACACTGAAGCTTTCTTT. Protein sequence: CAWTRGGTNTEAFF.

The J gene is TRBJ2-1, the V gene TRBV7-2; 8 positions agree with TRBD2. Germline V CDR1 and CDR2: SGHTA, FQGNSA. The CDR3 length is 15 residues. V lost 0 bases to trimming and J lost 9 bases; unmatched junction nucleotides: 7. The CDR3 nucleotides are TGTGCCAGCAGCTTAGCCGACGGGAGGGCCATTGAGCAGTTCTTC. It specifies CASSLADGRAIEQFF.

The chain recombines TRBV6-5 with TRBJ2-5; 7 positions match TRBD2. The junction had 10 bases not matched to a gene; V was cut back by 4 bases and J by 2 bases. The CDR3 has 16 amino acids. Germline CDR1 reads MNHEY; CDR2 reads SVGAGI. As DNA, the CDR3 is TGTGCCAGCAGTTTACCCCGGAAAGCGGGACAAGAGACCCAGTACTTC. It translates to CASSLPRKAGQETQYF.

This clonotype has just one count. V gene TRBV15 combines with J gene TRBJ1-5; D unresolved. The V end was cut by 0 bases, the J end by 6 bases, with 9 bases between. The CDR3 spans 14 residues. CDR1 and CDR2 (germline): LNHNV, YYDKDF (reference sequence). The chain's CDR3 is CATSRDRLGQPQHF. The CDR3 bases are TGTGCCACCAGCAGAGATCGTTTGGGTCAGCCCCAGCATTTT.

The V call is TRBV4-1, the J call TRBJ2-3; TRBD2 matches at 9 bases. The CDR3 extends over 15 amino acids. Looked up from germline, CDR1 is MGHRA and CDR2 is YSYEKL. V shed 4 bases, J shed 2 bases, and the junction held 4 bases outside the gene matches. CDR3 sequence reads: CASSLSGSNTDTQYF. CDR3 coding DNA: TGCGCCAGCAGCCTTAGCGGGAGTAACACAGATACGCAGTATTTT.